This T cell receptor beta chain was captured in a study of blood T cell repertoires in COVID-19. Some clones are missing from TCRdb's copy, which holds only in-frame ones; the method was immunoSEQ multiplex PCR. The data contain tens of thousands of clones, just over 70% of them singletons. Germline trimming cut 10 bases from V and 7 bases from J; bases unmatched to any gene: 2. Germline V gives CDR1 MNHEY, CDR2 SVGAGI. This CDR3 is 13 amino acids long. The clonotype comes from a woman aged 60-70 years who had been exposed to COVID-19. Specimen: PBMCs or T cells enriched from blood (not recorded which). V is TRBV6-5 and J is TRBJ2-2; 14 bases are a match to TRBD2. CDR3 loop: CATGTSGSGELFF. The CDR3 DNA reads TGTGCCACCGGGACTAGCGGGAGCGGGGAGCTGTTTTTT.